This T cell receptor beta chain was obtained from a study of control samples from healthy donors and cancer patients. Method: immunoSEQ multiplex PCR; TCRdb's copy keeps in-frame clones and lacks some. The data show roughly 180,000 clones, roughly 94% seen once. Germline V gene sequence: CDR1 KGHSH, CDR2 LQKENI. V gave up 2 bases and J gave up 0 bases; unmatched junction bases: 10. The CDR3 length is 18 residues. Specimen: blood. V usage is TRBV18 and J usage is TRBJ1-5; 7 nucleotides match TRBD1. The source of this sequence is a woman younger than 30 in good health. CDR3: CASSPSTRDSYSNQPQHF. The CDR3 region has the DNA TGTGCCAGCTCACCATCGACGAGGGACAGTTATAGCAATCAGCCCCAGCATTTT.